This passage covers 29 T cell receptor beta chains from one sample sequenced in a study of blood T cells in healthy people across ages. A second about 7 to 11 cycle PCR used barcoded and J-beta primers. Using its own MiXCR run on the 5' RACE reads, TCRdb lists one record per CDR3 protein. The sample includes 1.5 million or so distinct CDR3 sequences, approximately 43% of them seen just once. The material sequenced was blood. Receptors were obtained from a woman under 30 in good health.

V is TRBV12-3 or TRBV12-4 and J is TRBJ1-4; 7 bases map to TRBD1. V lost 7 bases and J lost 6; bases outside the gene matches: 8. The CDR3 contains 14 residues. CDR3 amino acids: CASTRDSRYEKLFF. CDR3 bases: TGTGCCAGCACTAGGGACAGCAGATATGAAAAACTGTTTTTT.

The rearrangement links TRBV14 to TRBJ2-1, with TRBD2 identical over 7 bases. This CDR3 comprises 15 residues. In germline, CDR1 is SGHDN, CDR2 FVKESK. V lost 2 bases and J lost 10; bases outside the gene matches: 11. The CDR3 is CASSQLVGGPWEQFF. CDR3 DNA sequence: TGTGCCAGCAGCCAACTGGTGGGAGGGCCGTGGGAGCAGTTCTTC.

V usage is TRBV29-1 and J usage is TRBJ2-7; D ambiguous. Germline-derived CDR1 and CDR2 are SQVTM and ANQGSEA. The CDR3 length is 14 residues. With 4 bases removed from V and 4 bases from J, the gap between germline ends came to 17 bases. This chain's CDR3 is CSVVPSPVPYEQYF. DNA of the CDR3: TGCAGCGTTGTCCCTTCCCCAGTACCTTACGAGCAGTACTTC.

This clonotype was seen once. The rearrangement joins TRBV27 to TRBJ2-4, with 10 bases matching TRBD2. The better agreement between TRBJ2-7 and the DNA end casts doubt on the J call. The germline gives CDR1 MNHEY, CDR2 SMNVEV (reference sequence). This CDR3 has 15 residues. CDR3 nucleotides: TGTGCCAGCAGTCCAAGAGCGGGGGGGCTCTACGAGCAGTACTTC. It is translated as CASSPRAGGLYEQYF.

J is TRBJ2-3 and V is TRBV3-1; D is tentatively TRBD1 or TRBD2 (5 bases each). Germline V gene sequence: CDR1 LGHDT, CDR2 YNNKEL (reference sequence). Trimming shortened V by 0 bases and J by 1 base, and 17 bases separated the two germline ends. CDR3 length equals 18 residues. CDR3 region: CASSQDLPGTHGTDTQYF. Written as DNA, the CDR3 is TGTGCCAGCAGCCAAGACCTTCCAGGGACCCACGGCACAGATACGCAGTATTTT.

This clonotype has only a few counts. V is TRBV27 and J is TRBJ2-4; D is undetermined. Per germline, CDR1 MNHEY and CDR2 SMNVEV (reference sequence). V lost 8 bases and J 0 bases, leaving 11 bases between the germline ends. The CDR3 length is 14 residues. The CDR3 here is CASGGRAAKNIQYF. The CDR3 DNA follows: TGTGCCAGCGGCGGCCGGGCAGCCAAAAACATTCAGTACTTC.

The V call is TRBV3-1, the J call TRBJ2-3; TRBD2 agrees at 8 bases. CDR1 is LGHDT and CDR2 is YNNKEL in the germline V gene (reference sequence). This CDR3 spans 18 amino acids. The V gene end was trimmed by 0 bases and the J gene end by 2 bases; junction bases not matched to a gene: 10. This CDR3 reads CASSQDGVGAGDTDTQYF. In DNA form, the CDR3 reads TGTGCCAGCAGCCAAGATGGGGTTGGAGCGGGAGACACAGATACGCAGTATTTT.

A few counts support this clonotype. CDR3 nucleotides: TGTGCCAGCAGCCCCACTTGGGGGGAGACCTACGAGCAGTACTTC. This gives the protein CASSPTWGETYEQYF. The rearrangement uses TRBV7-9 and TRBJ2-7; TRBD2 might be the D (6 bases). Trimming took 5 bases from V and 2 from J, leaving 16 bases between them. The germline V gene encodes CDR1 SEHNR and CDR2 FQNEAQ (reference sequence). This CDR3 spans 15 amino acids. The full variable domain, its missing parts supplied by reference TRBV7-9 and TRBJ2-7, is DTGVSQNPRHKITKRGQNVTFRCDPISEHNRLYWYRQTLGQGPEFLTYFQNEAQLEKSRLLSDRFSAERPKGSFSTLEIQRTEQGDSAMYLCASSPTWGETYEQYFGPGTRLTVT.

The genes are TRBV6-1 and TRBJ2-4; the match to TRBD2 covers 7 bases. The CDR3 has 14 amino acids. V lost 7 bases and J lost 8; bases outside the gene matches: 11. From germline, CDR1 is MNHNS and CDR2 SASEGT. The DNA for the CDR3 is TGTGCCAGCACCGGTTCTTGGGGAGGGGACATTCAGTACTTC. Translating it yields CASTGSWGGDIQYF.

This clonotype was seen only a few times. The chain uses TRBV4-3 and TRBJ1-2; D is unresolved. There are 15 residues in the CDR3. Trimming stripped 4 bases from V and 0 bases from J, with 12 bases between. The germline V gene has CDR1 LGHNA and CDR2 YSLEER. This CDR3 reads CASSLGPIANYGYTF. CDR3 nucleotide sequence: TGCGCCAGCAGCCTAGGACCGATCGCTAACTATGGCTACACCTTC.

The CDR3 loop is CASSSGGQGNTEAFF. The CDR3 DNA reads as TGTGCCAGCAGTTCAGGGGGACAGGGGAACACTGAAGCTTTCTTT. The chain carries TRBV6-2 or TRBV6-3 and TRBJ1-1; 9 nucleotides match TRBD1. CDR1 MNHEY and CDR2 SVGEGT come from the germline V gene. V shed 4 bases and J 1 base; nucleotides not matched to a gene: 4. This CDR3 region has 15 residues.

This clonotype showed up just once. The chain links TRBV7-9 to TRBJ1-1; D call uncertain. The CDR3 covers 14 residues. Trimming shortened V by 7 bases and J by 1 base, and 13 bases separated the two germline ends. Germline V gene data show CDR1 as SEHNR and CDR2 as FQNEAQ (reference sequence). CDR3 region: CASTRGSGNTEAFF. The CDR3 nucleotides read TGTGCCAGCACCCGTGGGTCTGGGAACACTGAAGCTTTCTTT.

This clonotype has only one observation. V gene TRBV30 combines with J gene TRBJ1-5; the D is unclear. The V end was cut by 2 bases, the J end by 1 base, with 21 bases between. Germline CDR1 and CDR2: GTSNPN and SVGIG (reference sequence). The CDR3 extends over 18 amino acids. The chain's CDR3 is CAWSSRLNLGASNQPQHF. CDR3 nucleotides: TGTGCCTGGAGTTCAAGACTAAACCTGGGAGCCAGCAATCAGCCCCAGCATTTT.

This clonotype showed up many times. Here the CDR3 DNA reads TGCGCCAGCAGCCGTAGGACAGGCGACAACACTGAAGCTTTCTTT. Protein product: CASSRRTGDNTEAFF. The genes are TRBV5-1 and TRBJ1-1; 7 nucleotides line up with TRBD1. The germline V gene has CDR1 SGHRS and CDR2 YFSETQ. The CDR3 consists of 15 residues. J lost 2 bases, V lost 4 bases, and 8 bases had no gene match.

The rearrangement uses TRBV6-6 and TRBJ1-5; no clear D gene. CDR1 MNHNY and CDR2 SVGAGI come from the germline V gene (reference sequence). V was shortened by 5 bases and J by 7 bases, with 9 bases between the two germline ends. This CDR3 spans 12 amino acids. The CDR3 DNA sequence: TGTGCCAGCAGTCCTACAGCACAGCCCCAGCATTTT. Translated, it gives CASSPTAQPQHF.

This rearrangement joins TRBV20-1 to TRBJ2-1; D is unresolved. The V end was cut by 3 bases, the J end by 8 bases, with 20 bases between. The CDR3 is 15 amino acids. Germline V CDR1 and CDR2: DFQATT, SNEGSKA (reference sequence). The DNA of the CDR3 is TGCAGTGCTAGTCCCTTGGCCAGGCTTCAGGATGAGCAGTTCTTC. Encoded protein: CSASPLARLQDEQFF.

The V call is TRBV28, the J call TRBJ2-5, with D hard to call. CDR1 MDHEN and CDR2 SYDVKM come from the germline V gene. CDR3 length equals 13 residues. The V end was cut by 6 bases, the J end by 2 bases, with 10 bases between. The CDR3, as DNA: TGTGCCAGCAGGTTAGGCTATCAAGAGACCCAGTACTTC. Translated: CASRLGYQETQYF.

V and J are TRBV2 and TRBJ1-2; 8 nucleotides match TRBD1. J gave up 8 bases and V 3 bases, and 5 bases lay outside the gene matches. The germline V gene encodes CDR1 SNHLY and CDR2 FYNNEI. The CDR3 consists of 13 residues. The chain's CDR3 is CASSEDRDEGYTF. For the CDR3, the DNA is TGTGCCAGCAGTGAGGACAGGGACGAAGGCTACACCTTC.

The rearrangement links TRBV5-5 to TRBJ1-3, with 9 bases matching TRBD1. CDR3 length equals 15 residues. Trimming at V came to 5 bases and at J to 2 bases, leaving 5 bases not matched to a gene. CDR1 and CDR2 (germline): SGHKS, YYEKEE (reference sequence). The CDR3 DNA sequence: TGTGCCAGCAGATCCGGACAGGGGCCTGGAAACACCATATATTTT. Protein product: CASRSGQGPGNTIYF.

This clonotype turned up a few times. The chain uses TRBV6-2 or TRBV6-3 and TRBJ2-5, with 7 bases identical to TRBD2. CDR1 and CDR2 (germline): MNHEY, SVGEGT. V lost 4 bases and J lost 0; bases outside the gene matches: 8. The CDR3 contains 16 residues. The CDR3 coding sequence is TGTGCCAGCAGTTCTCTAGCGGCAGCGTACCAAGAGACCCAGTACTTC. Its protein is CASSSLAAAYQETQYF.

The V call is TRBV9, the J call TRBJ2-7; TRBD2 matches 14 bases. Germline trimming cut 3 bases from V and 3 bases from J; bases unmatched to any gene: 2. Germline CDR1 SGDLS, CDR2 YYNGEE. The CDR3 totals 15 residues. The CDR3 DNA is TGTGCCAGCAGCGGCGGGACTAGCGGGAGCTACGAGCAGTACTTC. It codes for CASSGGTSGSYEQYF.

This clonotype turned up a few times. The chain links TRBV14 to TRBJ2-1, with D maybe TRBD2 (5 bases). Deletions cut 1 base from V and 12 bases from J, with 13 bases between. The CDR3 contains 13 residues. Germline V gives CDR1 SGHDN, CDR2 FVKESK. CDR3 loop: CASSQVRGSGQFF. Here the CDR3 DNA reads TGTGCCAGCAGCCAAGTCCGCGGGTCAGGGCAGTTCTTC.

V and J are TRBV29-1 and TRBJ1-4, with D unresolved. Germline lookup yields CDR1 SQVTM and CDR2 ANQGSEA. The CDR3 consists of 14 residues. Trimming shortened V by 6 bases and J by 3 bases, and 14 bases separated the two germline ends. The CDR3 region has the DNA TGCAGCGTACCTGACGAGACTTCTAATGAAAAACTGTTTTTT. Its translation: CSVPDETSNEKLFF. Together with reference TRBV29-1 and TRBJ1-4, the CDR3 gives the full variable domain: SAVISQKPSRDICQRGTSLTIQCQVDSQVTMMFWYRQQPGQSLTLIATANQGSEATYESGFVIDKFPISRPNLTFSTLTVSNMSPEDSSIYLCSVPDETSNEKLFFGSGTQLSVL.

V gene TRBV6-5 combines with J gene TRBJ1-2; weak D call: TRBD1 (5 bases). The germline CDR1 and CDR2 sequences are MNHEY and SVGAGI. The CDR3 length is 15 residues. With 0 bases removed from V and 6 bases from J, the gap between germline ends came to 14 bases. The CDR3 nucleotides read TGTGCCAGCAGTTACTCGAAGGCAGGGAACGATGGCTACACCTTC. Its translation: CASSYSKAGNDGYTF.

The genes are TRBV20-1 and TRBJ2-1; possible D gene TRBD1, 6 bases. Germline V gives CDR1 DFQATT, CDR2 SNEGSKA (reference sequence). CDR3 length: 11 residues. CDR3 protein: CSAAGVHEQFF. DNA for the CDR3: TGCAGCGCGGCAGGGGTACATGAGCAGTTCTTC.

CDR3 amino acids: CASSPSAGAFSSTDTQYF. CDR3 nucleotide sequence: TGTGCCAGCAGCCCCTCCGCGGGGGCTTTCTCTAGCACAGATACGCAGTATTTT. V is TRBV13 and J is TRBJ2-3, with a possible D match to TRBD2 (7 bases). V lost 5 bases and J lost 0, with 21 bases in between. Germline assignment: CDR1 PRHDT and CDR2 FYEKMQ (reference sequence). This CDR3 spans 18 amino acids. Supplemented by reference TRBV13 and TRBJ2-3, the full variable domain reads AAGVIQSPRHLIKEKRETATLKCYPIPRHDTVYWYQQGPGQDPQFLISFYEKMQSDKGSIPDRFSAQQFSDYHSELNMSSLELGDSALYFCASSPSAGAFSSTDTQYFGPGTRLTVL.

This clonotype has a handful of counts. The rearrangement links TRBV12-3 or TRBV12-4 to TRBJ2-3; D remains ambiguous. V gave up 3 bases and J gave up 0 bases, with 13 bases separating them. CDR3 length: 16 residues. The CDR3 loop reads CASSLFQASSTDTQYF. CDR3 DNA: TGTGCCAGCAGTTTGTTCCAGGCCTCTAGCACAGATACGCAGTATTTT.

This clonotype was seen a handful of times. The V gene is TRBV11-2, the J gene TRBJ2-1, with 8 nucleotides matching TRBD2. The germline CDR1 and CDR2 sequences are SGHAT and FQNNGV. CDR3 size: 15 residues. V gave up 1 base and J gave up 8 bases; unmatched junction bases: 7. The CDR3 here is CASSLVSGGGYEQFF. In nucleotides, the CDR3 is TGTGCCAGCAGCTTAGTCAGCGGGGGTGGGTATGAGCAGTTCTTC.

This clonotype has more than one count but fewer than ten. The rearrangement uses TRBV4-2 and TRBJ1-2, with a possible D match to TRBD1 (6 bases). Germline CDR1 reads LGHNA; CDR2 reads YNFKEQ. Deletions cut 10 bases from V and 8 bases from J, with 14 bases between. The CDR3 runs 11 residues. The CDR3 loop is CATQGGRGYTF. DNA of the CDR3: TGTGCCACCCAAGGGGGACGGGGCTACACCTTC.